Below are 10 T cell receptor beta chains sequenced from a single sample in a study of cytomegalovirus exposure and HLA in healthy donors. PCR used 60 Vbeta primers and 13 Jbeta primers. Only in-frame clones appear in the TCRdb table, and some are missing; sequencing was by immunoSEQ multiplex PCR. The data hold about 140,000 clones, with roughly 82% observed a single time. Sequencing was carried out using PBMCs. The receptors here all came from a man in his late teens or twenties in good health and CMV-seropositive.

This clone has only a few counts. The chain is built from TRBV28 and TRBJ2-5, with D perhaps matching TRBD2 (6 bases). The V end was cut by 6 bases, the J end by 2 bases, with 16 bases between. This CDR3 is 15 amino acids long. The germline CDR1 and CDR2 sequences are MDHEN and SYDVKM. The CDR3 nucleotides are TGTGCCAGCAGGGGGTGGACGGGACTTCAAGAGACCCAGTACTTC. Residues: CASRGWTGLQETQYF.

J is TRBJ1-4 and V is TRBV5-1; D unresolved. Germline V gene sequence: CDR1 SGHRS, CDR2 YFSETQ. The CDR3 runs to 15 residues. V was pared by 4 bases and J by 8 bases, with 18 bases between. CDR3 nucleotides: TGCGCCAGCAGCCCGGGAGGGAAGACGAGGGAAAAACTGTTTTTT. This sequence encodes CASSPGGKTREKLFF.

The CDR3 DNA reads TGTGCCAGTAGTATCCGACAGACGAACACCGGGGAGCTGTTTTTT. This translates into CASSIRQTNTGELFF. The J gene is TRBJ2-2, the V gene TRBV19; D is possibly TRBD1 (5 bases). CDR3 length: 15 residues. Germline CDR1 is LNHDA and CDR2 is SQIVND (reference sequence). Trimming shortened V by 3 bases and J by 0 bases, and 8 bases separated the two germline ends.

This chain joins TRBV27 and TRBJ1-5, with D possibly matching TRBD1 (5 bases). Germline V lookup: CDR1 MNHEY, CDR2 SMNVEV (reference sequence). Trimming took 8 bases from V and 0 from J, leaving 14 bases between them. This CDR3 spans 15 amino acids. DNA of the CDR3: TGTGCCAGCGGGTATGGGGGGAGTAGCAATCAGCCCCAGCATTTT. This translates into CASGYGGSSNQPQHF.

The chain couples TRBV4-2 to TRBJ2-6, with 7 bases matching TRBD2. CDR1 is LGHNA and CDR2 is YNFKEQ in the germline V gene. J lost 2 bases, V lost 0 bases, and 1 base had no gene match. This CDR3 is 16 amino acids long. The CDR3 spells CASSQDRGAGANVLTF. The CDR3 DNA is TGTGCCAGCAGCCAAGATCGGGGGGCTGGGGCCAACGTCCTGACTTTC.

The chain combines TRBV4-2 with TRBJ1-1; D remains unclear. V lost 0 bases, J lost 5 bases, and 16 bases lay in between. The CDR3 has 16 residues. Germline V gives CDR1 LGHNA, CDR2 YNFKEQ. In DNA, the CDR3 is TGTGCCAGCAGCCAAGATGACCGGGGAGGAGGGACTGAAGCTTTCTTT. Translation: CASSQDDRGGGTEAFF.

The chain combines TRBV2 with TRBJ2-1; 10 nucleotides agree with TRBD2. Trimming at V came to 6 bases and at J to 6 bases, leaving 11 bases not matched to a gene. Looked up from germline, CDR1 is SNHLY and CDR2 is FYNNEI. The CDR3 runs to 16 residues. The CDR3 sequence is CASSADIAGGSNEQFF. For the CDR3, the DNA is TGTGCCAGCAGCGCTGATATAGCGGGAGGCAGCAATGAGCAGTTCTTC. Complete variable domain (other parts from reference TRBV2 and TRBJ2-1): EPEVTQTPSHQVTQMGQEVILRCVPISNHLYFYWYRQILGQKVEFLVSFYNNEISEKSEIFDDQFSVERPDGSNFTLKIRSTKLEDSAMYFCASSADIAGGSNEQFFGPGTRLTVL.

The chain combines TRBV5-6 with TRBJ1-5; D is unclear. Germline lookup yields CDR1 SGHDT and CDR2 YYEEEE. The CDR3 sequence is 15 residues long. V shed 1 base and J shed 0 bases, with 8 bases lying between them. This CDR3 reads CASSLRGSSNQPQHF. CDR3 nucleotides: TGTGCCAGCAGCTTGCGGGGTAGTAGCAATCAGCCCCAGCATTTT.

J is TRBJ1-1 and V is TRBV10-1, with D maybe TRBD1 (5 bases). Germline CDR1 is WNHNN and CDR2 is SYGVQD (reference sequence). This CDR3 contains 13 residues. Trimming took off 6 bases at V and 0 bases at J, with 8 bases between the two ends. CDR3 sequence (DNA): TGCGCCAGCAGGCAGGGTTTGAACACTGAAGCTTTCTTT. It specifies CASRQGLNTEAFF.

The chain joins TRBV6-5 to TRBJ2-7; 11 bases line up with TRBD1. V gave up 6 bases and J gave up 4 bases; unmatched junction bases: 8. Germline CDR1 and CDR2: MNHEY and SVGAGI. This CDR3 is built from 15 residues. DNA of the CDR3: TGTGCCAGCAGGGGCGGACAGGGGGCTTGGTACGAGCAGTACTTC. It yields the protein CASRGGQGAWYEQYF.